The 2 T cell receptor beta chains in this list originate from one sample, sequenced in a study of technical replicates of blood from a few donors. Here immunoSEQ multiplex PCR was the method, and the copy in TCRdb shows in-frame clones only, minus some. The sample consists of over 10,000 clones, almost 95% of them appearing once. The sample consisted of PBMCs. The receptors stem from a human donor in good health.

V is TRBV28 and J is TRBJ1-1; TRBD1 might be the D (6 bases). The V and J ends lost 6 bases and 0 bases respectively, with 17 bases between them. CDR3 length: 16 amino acids. CDR1 is MDHEN, CDR2 SYDVKM, per germline. CDR3 bases: TGTGCCAGCAGCCCCCCGGCCGGACAGATGAACACTGAAGCTTTCTTT. It specifies CASSPPAGQMNTEAFF.

This rearrangement joins TRBV25-1 to TRBJ2-7; 10 bases align to TRBD2. V shed 3 bases, J shed 4 bases, and the junction held 6 bases outside the gene matches. CDR1 and CDR2 from the germline V gene are MGHDK and SYGVNS. The CDR3 extends over 15 amino acids. As DNA, the CDR3 is TGTGCCAGCAGTGACTCGACTAGCGGGCCATACGAGCAGTACTTC. Translation: CASSDSTSGPYEQYF.